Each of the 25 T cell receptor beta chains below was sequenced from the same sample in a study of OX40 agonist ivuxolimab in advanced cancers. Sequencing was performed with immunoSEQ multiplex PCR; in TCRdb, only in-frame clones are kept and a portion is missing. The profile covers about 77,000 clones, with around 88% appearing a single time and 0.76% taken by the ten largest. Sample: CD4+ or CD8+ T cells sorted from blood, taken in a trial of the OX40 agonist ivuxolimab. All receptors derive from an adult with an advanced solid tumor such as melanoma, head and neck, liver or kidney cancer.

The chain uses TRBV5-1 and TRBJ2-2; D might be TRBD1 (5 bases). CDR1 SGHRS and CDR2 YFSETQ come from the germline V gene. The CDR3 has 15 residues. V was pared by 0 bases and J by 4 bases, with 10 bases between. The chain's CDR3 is CASSLEGARTGELFF. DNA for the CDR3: TGCGCCAGCAGCTTGGAAGGGGCCCGCACCGGGGAGCTGTTTTTT.

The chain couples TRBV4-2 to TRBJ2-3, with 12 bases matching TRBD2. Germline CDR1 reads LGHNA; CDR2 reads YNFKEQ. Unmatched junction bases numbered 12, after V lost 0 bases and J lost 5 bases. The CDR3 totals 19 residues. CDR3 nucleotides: TGTGCCAGCAGCCAAGAAGCTAGCGGGGGGGCCGGAGTCGGAGATACGCAGTATTTT. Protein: CASSQEASGGAGVGDTQYF.

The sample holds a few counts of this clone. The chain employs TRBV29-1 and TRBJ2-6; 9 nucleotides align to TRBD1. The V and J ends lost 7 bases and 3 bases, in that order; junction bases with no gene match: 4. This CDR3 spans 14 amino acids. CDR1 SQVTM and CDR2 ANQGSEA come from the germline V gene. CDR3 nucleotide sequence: TGCAGCGCGCTGACAGGGGGTGGGGCCAACGTCCTGACTTTC. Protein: CSALTGGGANVLTF.

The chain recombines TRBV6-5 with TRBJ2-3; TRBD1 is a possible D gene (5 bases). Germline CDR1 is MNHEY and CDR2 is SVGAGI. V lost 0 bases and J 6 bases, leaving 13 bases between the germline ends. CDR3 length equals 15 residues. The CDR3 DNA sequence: TGTGCCAGCAGTTACTCGGGTCAGGGTGGCGATACGCAGTATTTT. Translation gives CASSYSGQGGDTQYF.

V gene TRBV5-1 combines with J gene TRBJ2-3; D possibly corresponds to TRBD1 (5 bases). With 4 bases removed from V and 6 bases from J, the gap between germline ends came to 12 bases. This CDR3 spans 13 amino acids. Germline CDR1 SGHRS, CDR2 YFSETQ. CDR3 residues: CASSDSGGDTQYF. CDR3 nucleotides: TGCGCCAGCAGCGACAGTGGTGGTGATACGCAGTATTTT.

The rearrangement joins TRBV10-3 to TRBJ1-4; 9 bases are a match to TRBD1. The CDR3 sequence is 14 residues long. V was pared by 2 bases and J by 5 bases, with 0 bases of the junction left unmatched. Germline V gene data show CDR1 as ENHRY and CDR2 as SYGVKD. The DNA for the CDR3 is TGTGCCATCAGTGAGGGACAGGGGAATGAAAAACTGTTTTTT. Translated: CAISEGQGNEKLFF.

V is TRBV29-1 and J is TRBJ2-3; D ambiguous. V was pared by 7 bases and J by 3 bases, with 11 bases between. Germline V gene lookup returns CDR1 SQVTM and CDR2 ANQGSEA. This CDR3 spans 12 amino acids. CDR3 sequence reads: CSASLQTDTQYF. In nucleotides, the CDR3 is TGCAGCGCATCTCTCCAGACAGATACGCAGTATTTT.

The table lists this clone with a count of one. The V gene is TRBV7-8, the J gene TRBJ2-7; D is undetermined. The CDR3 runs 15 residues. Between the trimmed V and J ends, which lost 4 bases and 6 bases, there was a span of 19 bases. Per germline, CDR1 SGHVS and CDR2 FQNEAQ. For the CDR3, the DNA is TGTGCCAGCAGCTCCGGAGTAGGCGTTTCTCGCGAGCAGTACTTC. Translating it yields CASSSGVGVSREQYF.

The CDR3 sequence: CASSKHSRAGNEKLFF. CDR3 DNA: TGTGCCAGCAGCAAACACTCGCGGGCAGGGAATGAAAAACTGTTTTTT. The V and J genes are TRBV21-1 and TRBJ1-4. TRBV21-1 is termed a pseudogene. The CDR3 has 16 amino acids.

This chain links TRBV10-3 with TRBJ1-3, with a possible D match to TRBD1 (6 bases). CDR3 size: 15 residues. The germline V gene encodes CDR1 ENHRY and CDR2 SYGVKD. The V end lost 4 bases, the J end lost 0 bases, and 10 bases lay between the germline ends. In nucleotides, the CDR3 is TGTGCCATCAGTGGGGGGCCCCTCTCTGGAAACACCATATATTTT. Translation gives CAISGGPLSGNTIYF.

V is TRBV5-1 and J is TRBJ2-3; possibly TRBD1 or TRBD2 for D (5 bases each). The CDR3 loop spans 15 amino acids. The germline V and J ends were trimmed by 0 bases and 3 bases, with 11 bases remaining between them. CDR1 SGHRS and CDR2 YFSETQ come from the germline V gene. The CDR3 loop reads CASSLDGGMTDTQYF. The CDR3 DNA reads TGCGCCAGCAGCTTGGATGGGGGTATGACAGATACGCAGTATTTT.

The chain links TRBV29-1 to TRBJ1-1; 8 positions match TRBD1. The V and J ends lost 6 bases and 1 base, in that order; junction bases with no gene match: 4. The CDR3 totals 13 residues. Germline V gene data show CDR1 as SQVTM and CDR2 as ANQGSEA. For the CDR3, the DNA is TGCAGCGTGGTCGGGACAGGGAACACTGAAGCTTTCTTT. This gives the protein CSVVGTGNTEAFF.

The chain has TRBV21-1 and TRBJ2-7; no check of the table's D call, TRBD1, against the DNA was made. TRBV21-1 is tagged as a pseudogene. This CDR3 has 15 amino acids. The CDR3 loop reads CASSPRQGPSYEQYF. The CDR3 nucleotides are TGTGCCAGCAGCCCCCGACAGGGGCCTTCCTACGAGCAGTACTTC.

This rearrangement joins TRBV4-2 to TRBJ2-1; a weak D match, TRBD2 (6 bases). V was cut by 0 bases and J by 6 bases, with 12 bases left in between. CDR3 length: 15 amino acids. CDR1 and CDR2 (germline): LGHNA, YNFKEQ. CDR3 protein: CASSQDSGAGNEQFF. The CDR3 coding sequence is TGTGCCAGCAGCCAAGATTCGGGAGCGGGCAATGAGCAGTTCTTC.

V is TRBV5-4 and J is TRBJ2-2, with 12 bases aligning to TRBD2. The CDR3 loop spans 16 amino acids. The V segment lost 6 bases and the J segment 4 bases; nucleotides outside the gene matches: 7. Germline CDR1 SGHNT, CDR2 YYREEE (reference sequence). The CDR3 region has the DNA TGTGCCAGCACCCGACTAGCGGGGGATATCACCGGGGAGCTGTTTTTT. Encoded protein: CASTRLAGDITGELFF.

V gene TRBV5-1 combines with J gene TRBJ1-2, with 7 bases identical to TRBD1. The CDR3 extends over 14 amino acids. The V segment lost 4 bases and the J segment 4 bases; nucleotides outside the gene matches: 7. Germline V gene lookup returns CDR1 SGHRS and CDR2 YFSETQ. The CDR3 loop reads CASSPGTVFYGYTF. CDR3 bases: TGCGCCAGCAGCCCAGGGACAGTCTTCTATGGCTACACCTTC.

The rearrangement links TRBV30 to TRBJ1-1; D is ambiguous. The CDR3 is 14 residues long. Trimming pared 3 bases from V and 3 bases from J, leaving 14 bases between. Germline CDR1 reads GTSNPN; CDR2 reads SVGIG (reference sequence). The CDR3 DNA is TGTGCCTGGAGGAGAGGAACTTTATACACTGAAGCTTTCTTT. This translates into CAWRRGTLYTEAFF.

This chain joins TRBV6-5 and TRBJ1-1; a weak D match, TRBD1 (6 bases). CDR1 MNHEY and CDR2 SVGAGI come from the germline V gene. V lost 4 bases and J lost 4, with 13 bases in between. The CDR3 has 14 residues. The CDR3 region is CASSFRQGFTEAFF. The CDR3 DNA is TGTGCCAGCAGTTTTCGTCAGGGGTTCACTGAAGCTTTCTTT.

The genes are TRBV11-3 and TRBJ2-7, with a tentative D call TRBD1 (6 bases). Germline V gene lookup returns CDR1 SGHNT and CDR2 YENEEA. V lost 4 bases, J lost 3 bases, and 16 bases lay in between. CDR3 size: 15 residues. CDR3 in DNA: TGTGCCAGCAGCTCCCTGTCAGGGGTCAACTACGAGCAGTACTTC. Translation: CASSSLSGVNYEQYF.

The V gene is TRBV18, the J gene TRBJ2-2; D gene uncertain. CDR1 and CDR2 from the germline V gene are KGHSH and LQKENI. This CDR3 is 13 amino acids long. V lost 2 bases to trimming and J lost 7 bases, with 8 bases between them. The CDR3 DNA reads TGTGCCAGCTCACCAGGGGATGGCGGGGAGCTGTTTTTT. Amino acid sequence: CASSPGDGGELFF.

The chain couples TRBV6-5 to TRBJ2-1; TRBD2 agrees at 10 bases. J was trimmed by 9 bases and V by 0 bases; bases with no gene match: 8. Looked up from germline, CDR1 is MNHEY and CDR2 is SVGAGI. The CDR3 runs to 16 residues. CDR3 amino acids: CASSYSLAGVQGEQFF. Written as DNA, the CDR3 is TGTGCCAGCAGTTACTCCCTAGCGGGAGTACAGGGTGAGCAGTTCTTC.

In DNA form, the CDR3 reads TGCAGCGTTGAAGATAGGACCCAGTACTTC. Its protein is CSVEDRTQYF. This chain joins TRBV29-1 and TRBJ2-5; no clear D. The CDR3 runs 10 residues. Trimming took off 0 bases at V and 7 bases at J, with 3 bases between the two ends. Germline V gives CDR1 SQVTM, CDR2 ANQGSEA.

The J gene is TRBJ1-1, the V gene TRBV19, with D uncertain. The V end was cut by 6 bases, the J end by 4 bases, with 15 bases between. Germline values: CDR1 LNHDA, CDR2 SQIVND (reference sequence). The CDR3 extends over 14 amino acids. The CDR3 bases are TGTGCCAGTAGCCTGATTGGCAGTGCCACTGAAGCTTTCTTT. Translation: CASSLIGSATEAFF.

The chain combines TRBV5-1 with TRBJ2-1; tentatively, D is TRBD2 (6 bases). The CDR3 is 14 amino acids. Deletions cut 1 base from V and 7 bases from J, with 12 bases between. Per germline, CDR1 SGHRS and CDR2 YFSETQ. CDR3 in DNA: TGCGCCAGCAGCTTGTGGGACCTAGCGAATGAGCAGTTCTTC. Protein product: CASSLWDLANEQFF.

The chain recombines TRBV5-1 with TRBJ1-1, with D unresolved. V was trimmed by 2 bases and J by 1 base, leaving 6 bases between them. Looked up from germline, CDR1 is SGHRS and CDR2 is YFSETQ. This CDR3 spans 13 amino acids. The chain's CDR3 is CASSFAGNTEAFF. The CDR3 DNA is TGCGCCAGCAGCTTCGCCGGGAACACTGAAGCTTTCTTT. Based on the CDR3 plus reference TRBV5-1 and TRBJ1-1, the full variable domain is KAGVTQTPRYLIKTRGQQVTLSCSPISGHRSVSWYQQTPGQGLQFLFEYFSETQRNKGNFPGRFSGRQFSNSRSEMNVSTLELGDSALYLCASSFAGNTEAFFGQGTRLTVV.